This T cell receptor beta chain was identified during a study of T cell responses to AZD1222 COVID-19 vaccine. TCRdb's copy holds only in-frame clones and misses some; the assay was immunoSEQ multiplex PCR. The sample has about 97,000 clones, roughly 84% seen once. Trimming cost V 4 bases and J 6 bases; bases outside gene matches: 8. The germline CDR1 and CDR2 sequences are KGHDR and SFDVKD. The CDR3 has 15 residues. Here the sequenced sample was peripheral blood, taken on day 0 of AZD1222 vaccination. The chain links TRBV24-1 to TRBJ1-5; 7 bases align to TRBD1. The TCR was taken from an adult in good health. The CDR3 DNA sequence: TGTGCCACCAGTGAAACAACAGGGGAGGGTCAGCCCCAGCATTTT. This sequence encodes CATSETTGEGQPQHF.